The 10 T cell receptor beta chains given below trace back to one sample, sequenced in a study of Graves' ophthalmopathy and Graves' hyperthyroidism. Using RNA transcripts, the TCR beta CDR3 regions were amplified. A first-round RT-PCR used HTBI primers, followed by a second-round multiplex PCR. TCRdb processed the multiplex PCR reads anew with MiXCR; each CDR3 protein has one entry. Of 350,000 to 450,000 distinct CDR3 sequences in the sample, approximately 21% are singletons; the top ten hold 2.5% to 3.5%. The sequenced sample consisted of peripheral blood. Receptors were obtained from a woman aged 18-30 years with stable Graves' hyperthyroidism.

The chain recombines TRBV6-5 with TRBJ2-2, with 10 bases aligning to TRBD2. The CDR3 has 22 residues. Germline CDR1 MNHEY, CDR2 SVGAGI. Trimming took 4 bases from V and 2 from J; bases not matched to a gene: 22. The CDR3 reads CASSSPPGLAEKFIPNTGELFF. As DNA, the CDR3 is TGTGCCAGCAGTTCGCCCCCCGGACTAGCGGAGAAATTTATCCCTAACACCGGGGAGCTGTTTTTT.

Ten or more counts support this clonotype. This chain connects TRBV5-1 to TRBJ2-2; weak D call: TRBD1 (5 bases). Per the germline V gene, CDR1 is SGHRS and CDR2 is YFSETQ. The CDR3 sequence is 14 residues long. V was pared by 0 bases and J by 6 bases, with 9 bases between. CDR3 residues: CASSLEGAAGELFF. CDR3 DNA: TGCGCCAGCAGCTTGGAAGGGGCGGCCGGGGAGCTGTTTTTT.

A note on this clonotype: Mismatch with germline at one junction end may stem from a read error. The chain couples TRBV9 to TRBJ2-5, with D uncertain. CDR1 is SGDLS, CDR2 YYNGEE, per germline. This CDR3 region has 15 residues. The CDR3 DNA reads as TGTGCCAGCAGCGTAGGGGGTCAGACGCAAGAGACCCTGTACTTC. It specifies CASSVGGQTQETLYF.

This clonotype was detected only a few times. The chain employs TRBV10-3 and TRBJ1-2; tentatively, D is TRBD1 (6 bases). Trimming took 7 bases from V and 7 from J, leaving 10 bases between them. This CDR3 contains 11 residues. Germline CDR1 is ENHRY and CDR2 is SYGVKD. The DNA of the CDR3 is TGTGCCATCACGGGGGCGGGTGGCTACACCTTC. This translates into CAITGAGGYTF.

In its sample, this clonotype was seen many times. Germline is not matched at one junction end, which may reflect a read error. The chain carries TRBV19 and TRBJ2-5, with 7 bases matching TRBD2. Germline V gene data show CDR1 as LNHDA and CDR2 as SQIVND (reference sequence). This CDR3 comprises 13 residues. For the CDR3, the DNA is TGTGCCAGTAAGGCGGGAGCACGAGAGGCCCAGTACTTC. It yields the protein CASKAGAREAQYF.

At least ten counts were recorded for this clonotype. The gene calls are TRBV12-3 or TRBV12-4 and TRBJ1-1, with a possible D match to TRBD1 (5 bases). V was trimmed by 5 bases and J by 4 bases, leaving 11 bases between them. The CDR3 loop spans 13 amino acids. The CDR3 region is CASSRGEGTEAFF. DNA for the CDR3: TGTGCCAGCAGTCGAGGGGAGGGCACTGAAGCTTTCTTT.

With respect to this clonotype: Since a much larger clone is just one base distant, this may be a read error. This chain uses TRBV7-9 with TRBJ2-5; 7 bases fit TRBD2. In germline, CDR1 is SEHNR, CDR2 FQNEAQ (reference sequence). There are 13 residues in the CDR3. CDR3 in amino acids: CGSCSAGKRAQYF. CDR3 DNA: TGTGGCAGCTGCTCAGCGGGGAAAAGGGCCCAGTACTTC.

This clonotype was recorded a few times. This may come from a read error, since a much larger clone is one base off. The chain has TRBV4-1 and TRBJ1-1, with D possibly being TRBD1 (5 bases). There are 16 residues in the CDR3. Germline V gene sequence: CDR1 MGHRA, CDR2 YSYEKL. As DNA, the CDR3 is TGCGCCAGCAGCCACAACCTTAAGTTGGGGGGAGCTGATGCTTTCTTT. Its translation is CASSHNLKLGGADAFF.

This clonotype has at least ten counts. The chain combines TRBV7-9 with TRBJ2-2, with 9 bases identical to TRBD1. Germline assignment: CDR1 SEHNR and CDR2 FQNEAQ (reference sequence). The CDR3 loop spans 16 amino acids. J lost 6 bases, V lost 1 base, and 6 bases had no gene match. The chain's CDR3 is CASSLVGDRAPGELFF. For the CDR3, the DNA is TGTGCCAGCAGCTTAGTGGGGGACAGGGCCCCCGGGGAGCTGTTTTTT.

Only a few counts were recorded for this clonotype. The genes are TRBV20-1 and TRBJ2-7; TRBD2 matches 8 bases. This CDR3 region has 14 residues. V was pared by 3 bases and J by 2 bases, with 6 bases of the junction left unmatched. The germline V gene has CDR1 DFQATT and CDR2 SNEGSKA (reference sequence). The CDR3 loop reads CSARLLAEPYEQYF. The DNA for the CDR3 is TGCAGTGCTAGGTTACTAGCGGAGCCCTACGAGCAGTACTTC.